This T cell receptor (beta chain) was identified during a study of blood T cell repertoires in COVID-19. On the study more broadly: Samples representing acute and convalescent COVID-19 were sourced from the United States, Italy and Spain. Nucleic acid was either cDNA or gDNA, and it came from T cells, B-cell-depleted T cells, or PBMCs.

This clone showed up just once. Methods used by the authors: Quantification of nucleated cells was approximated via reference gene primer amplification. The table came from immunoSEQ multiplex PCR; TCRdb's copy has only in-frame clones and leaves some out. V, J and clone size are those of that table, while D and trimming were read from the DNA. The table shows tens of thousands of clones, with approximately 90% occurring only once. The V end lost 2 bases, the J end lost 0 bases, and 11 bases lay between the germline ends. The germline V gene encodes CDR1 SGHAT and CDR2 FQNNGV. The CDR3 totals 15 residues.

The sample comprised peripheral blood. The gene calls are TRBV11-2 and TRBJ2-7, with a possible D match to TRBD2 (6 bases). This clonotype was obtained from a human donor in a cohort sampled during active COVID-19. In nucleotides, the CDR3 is TGTGCCAGCAGCTTAAACCGGGGGAGCTCCTACGAGCAGTACTTC. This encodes CASSLNRGSSYEQYF.